The 27 T cell receptor beta chains in this list originate from one sample, sequenced in a study of blood T cell repertoires in COVID-19. Libraries were prepared by immunoSEQ multiplex PCR; TCRdb keeps only in-frame clonotypes and omits some of them. The sample has 230,000 or so clones; nearly 90% are singletons. Sequences were obtained from peripheral blood. These receptors all stem from a woman aged 60-70 years with COVID-19, enrolled during active disease.

The gene calls are TRBV12-3 or TRBV12-4 and TRBJ2-2; D unresolved. This CDR3 comprises 13 residues. Trimming removed 5 bases at V and 0 bases at J, with 4 bases between. CDR3 nucleotide sequence: TGTGCCAGCAGTCCAACGAACACCGGGGAGCTGTTTTTT. Its protein is CASSPTNTGELFF.

J is TRBJ1-1 and V is TRBV5-1, with TRBD1 matching 7 bases. Trimming cost V 5 bases and J 1 base; bases outside gene matches: 5. CDR1 and CDR2 from the germline V gene are SGHRS and YFSETQ. This CDR3 comprises 14 residues. The CDR3 region has the DNA TGCGCCAGCAGGCAGGGGGAAGCGAACACTGAAGCTTTCTTT. Its protein product is CASRQGEANTEAFF.

V and J are TRBV7-2 and TRBJ1-6; no definite D call. The CDR3 is 15 residues long. Trimming stripped 3 bases from V and 0 bases from J, with 6 bases between. Germline values: CDR1 SGHTA, CDR2 FQGNSA. CDR3 nucleotide sequence: TGTGCCAGCAGCTTCGGGAGCTCCTATAATTCACCCCTCCACTTT. As protein: CASSFGSSYNSPLHF.

The V and J genes are TRBV30 and TRBJ1-2, with unresolved D. This CDR3 contains 13 residues. V was clipped by 0 bases and J by 2 bases, with 7 bases between them. Germline CDR1 reads GTSNPN; CDR2 reads SVGIG (reference sequence). CDR3: CAWSVNRNYGYTF. Here the CDR3 DNA reads TGTGCCTGGAGTGTAAACAGAAACTATGGCTACACCTTC.

The V gene is TRBV7-3, the J gene TRBJ2-1; TRBD2 matches at 11 bases. In germline, CDR1 is SGHTA, CDR2 FQGTGA. CDR3 length: 16 amino acids. V lost 3 bases to trimming and J lost 5 bases; unmatched junction nucleotides: 6. CDR3 protein: CASSLTGLAGNNEQFF. In DNA, the CDR3 is TGTGCCAGCAGCTTGACTGGACTAGCGGGCAACAATGAGCAGTTCTTC.

This chain links TRBV7-9 with TRBJ2-7; tentatively, D is TRBD2 (5 bases). V gave up 2 bases and J gave up 3 bases, with 11 bases separating them. CDR3 length: 14 amino acids. Germline CDR1 and CDR2: SEHNR and FQNEAQ (reference sequence). CDR3 protein: CASSLKPGSYEQYF. In DNA form, the CDR3 reads TGTGCCAGCAGCTTAAAGCCGGGGAGCTACGAGCAGTACTTC.

The chain is built from TRBV27 and TRBJ1-5; 9 positions agree with TRBD1. Germline CDR1 MNHEY, CDR2 SMNVEV (reference sequence). This CDR3 region has 15 residues. After removal of 5 bases from V and 7 bases from J, the junction contained 9 bases not matched to a gene. The CDR3 DNA follows: TGTGCCAGCAGTACTCTTGGGACAGGGAAACAGCCCCAGCATTTT. It codes for CASSTLGTGKQPQHF.

In the case of this clone: The same CDR3 arises from other DNA sequences in this sample as well. This sequence joins TRBV9 and TRBJ1-4; D is ambiguous. The CDR3 has 14 residues. V was shortened by 0 bases and J by 0 bases, with 3 bases between the two germline ends. Germline CDR1 SGDLS, CDR2 YYNGEE. CDR3 sequence (DNA): TGTGCCAGCAGCGTAGCCGCAACTAATGAAAAACTGTTTTTT. Residues: CASSVAATNEKLFF.

V is TRBV6-6 and J is TRBJ2-6; 7 nucleotides align to TRBD1. The CDR3 is 14 amino acids. Germline loops: CDR1 MNHNY, CDR2 SVGAGI (reference sequence). V shed 8 bases, J shed 1 base, and the junction held 2 bases outside the gene matches. In DNA form, the CDR3 reads TGTGCCAGCCGGACAGGATCTGGGGCCAACGTCCTGACTTTC. Translating gives CASRTGSGANVLTF.

The gene calls are TRBV27 and TRBJ2-1, with 10 positions matching TRBD1. With V trimmed by 4 bases and J by 4 bases, 10 bases remained unmatched. Germline V gene sequence: CDR1 MNHEY, CDR2 SMNVEV (reference sequence). CDR3 length: 17 residues. The CDR3 nucleotides read TGTGCCAGCAGTTATTTCGTTCGGGGACAGGGGTACAATGAGCAGTTCTTC. Translating gives CASSYFVRGQGYNEQFF.

The rearrangement links TRBV27 to TRBJ1-1, with D unclear. Trimming removed 4 bases from V and 2 bases from J, with 11 bases in between. The germline gives CDR1 MNHEY, CDR2 SMNVEV (reference sequence). This CDR3 spans 14 amino acids. The CDR3 protein is CASSSPRRNTEAFF. Written as DNA, the CDR3 is TGTGCCAGCAGTTCCCCCCGCAGAAACACTGAAGCTTTCTTT.

This chain links TRBV5-6 with TRBJ1-1, with D unresolved. Germline V CDR1 and CDR2: SGHDT, YYEEEE. The CDR3 contains 14 residues. Trimming took off 2 bases at V and 1 base at J, with 9 bases between the two ends. This chain's CDR3 is CASSFLRRNTEAFF. The CDR3 DNA reads TGTGCCAGCAGCTTCCTCCGGAGGAACACTGAAGCTTTCTTT.

This clone was found a few times. The V call is TRBV7-2, the J call TRBJ1-5; D perhaps matches TRBD1 (6 bases). The CDR3 is 15 residues long. The V and J ends lost 5 bases and 7 bases respectively, with 18 bases between them. Germline CDR1 SGHTA, CDR2 FQGNSA. The CDR3 region is CASSRDGGAGQPQHF. The CDR3 DNA reads as TGTGCCAGCAGCCGTGATGGGGGGGCTGGGCAGCCCCAGCATTTT. Full variable domain (missing parts from reference TRBV7-2 and TRBJ1-5): GAGVSQSPSNKVTEKGKDVELRCDPISGHTALYWYRQSLGQGLEFLIYFQGNSAPDKSGLPSDRFSAERTGGSVSTLTIQRTQQEDSAVYLCASSRDGGAGQPQHFGDGTRLSIL.

The chain is built from TRBV6-5 and TRBJ1-1; no firm D call. The CDR3 has 12 residues. The germline V gene has CDR1 MNHEY and CDR2 SVGAGI. Trimming stripped 2 bases from V and 7 bases from J, with 8 bases between. This chain's CDR3 is CASSYVEGEAFF. In nucleotides, the CDR3 is TGTGCCAGCAGTTACGTAGAGGGTGAAGCTTTCTTT.

The chain uses TRBV6-2 or TRBV6-3 and TRBJ1-2; 12 nucleotides agree with TRBD1. Germline CDR1 and CDR2: MNHEY and SVGEGT. The CDR3 is 17 amino acids. Unmatched junction bases numbered 10, after V lost 5 bases and J lost 3 bases. CDR3 sequence: CASSQSRDRGPDYGYTF. The CDR3 nucleotides are TGTGCCAGCAGTCAATCGCGGGACAGGGGGCCGGACTATGGCTACACCTTC.

The chain carries TRBV6-5 and TRBJ1-2; 8 nucleotides line up with TRBD1. In germline, CDR1 is MNHEY, CDR2 SVGAGI. V shed 5 bases, J shed 6 bases, and the junction held 2 bases outside the gene matches. This CDR3 comprises 12 residues. Here the CDR3 reads CASSPDRDGYTF. Here the CDR3 DNA reads TGTGCCAGCAGTCCGGACAGGGATGGCTACACCTTC.

This chain joins TRBV6-5 and TRBJ1-2; 9 nucleotides line up with TRBD1. With 6 bases clipped from V and 3 bases from J, the junction kept 8 bases outside the gene matches. This CDR3 is 15 amino acids long. The germline V gene encodes CDR1 MNHEY and CDR2 SVGAGI. The CDR3 here is CASRLLRTGDYGYTF. Written as DNA, the CDR3 is TGTGCCAGCAGACTCTTACGGACAGGGGACTATGGCTACACCTTC.

This sequence joins TRBV15 and TRBJ1-1; D not resolved. Germline V gene lookup returns CDR1 LNHNV and CDR2 YYDKDF (reference sequence). The CDR3 has 12 amino acids. The V end lost 2 bases, the J end lost 2 bases, and 3 bases lay between the germline ends. The CDR3 nucleotides are TGTGCCACCAGCAGACCTAACACTGAAGCTTTCTTT. This translates into CATSRPNTEAFF.

Of note for this clone: In the same sample, other DNA sequences code for this CDR3. The V and J genes are TRBV7-2 and TRBJ2-3; 13 bases map to TRBD2. V shed 4 bases, J shed 1 base, and the junction held 2 bases outside the gene matches. Germline values: CDR1 SGHTA, CDR2 FQGNSA. CDR3 length: 16 residues. CDR3 sequence: CASSSGLAGGTDTQYF. The DNA for the CDR3 is TGTGCCAGCAGCTCAGGACTAGCGGGGGGCACAGATACGCAGTATTTT.

This clone was counted a single time. V usage is TRBV20-1 and J usage is TRBJ2-1, with D possibly being TRBD2 (6 bases). CDR3 length: 15 amino acids. Germline CDR1 DFQATT, CDR2 SNEGSKA (reference sequence). The V and J ends lost 3 bases and 2 bases respectively, with 14 bases between them. The chain's CDR3 is CSASTGLLTYNEQFF. DNA for the CDR3: TGCAGTGCTAGTACGGGACTGTTAACCTACAATGAGCAGTTCTTC.

V and J are TRBV7-9 and TRBJ2-1; 12 bases align to TRBD2. This CDR3 comprises 18 residues. Trimming cost V 5 bases and J 5 bases; bases outside gene matches: 13. CDR1 SEHNR and CDR2 FQNEAQ come from the germline V gene (reference sequence). CDR3 in amino acids: CASSAEPQTSGGHNEQFF. The CDR3 DNA reads as TGTGCCAGCAGCGCCGAGCCCCAGACTAGCGGGGGTCACAATGAGCAGTTCTTC.

V and J are TRBV5-4 and TRBJ2-7, with 7 positions matching TRBD1. Germline V gene data show CDR1 as SGHNT and CDR2 as YYREEE (reference sequence). The CDR3 totals 16 residues. Trimming at V came to 4 bases and at J to 2 bases, leaving 12 bases not matched to a gene. CDR3 protein: CASSPTTGKVAYEQYF. As DNA, the CDR3 is TGTGCCAGCAGCCCAACGACAGGGAAGGTGGCCTACGAGCAGTACTTC.

This chain joins TRBV4-2 and TRBJ2-2, with TRBD1 identical over 10 bases. This CDR3 spans 18 amino acids. J gave up 2 bases and V 0 bases, and 6 bases lay outside the gene matches. Germline loops: CDR1 LGHNA, CDR2 YNFKEQ. DNA for the CDR3: TGTGCCAGCAGCCAAGACTGGACAGGGGGAGGTAACACCGGGGAGCTGTTTTTT. Translation: CASSQDWTGGGNTGELFF.

The CDR3 loop reads CASSHRGRENTEAFF. The CDR3 coding sequence is TGTGCCAGCAGCCACAGGGGGCGCGAGAACACTGAAGCTTTCTTT. The rearrangement links TRBV3-1 (or the pseudogene TRBV3-2) to TRBJ1-1, with 8 bases lining up with TRBD1. The junction had 4 bases not matched to a gene; V was cut back by 3 bases and J by 1 base. Germline V gene lookup returns CDR1 LGHDT and CDR2 YNNKEL (reference sequence). The CDR3 loop spans 15 amino acids.

The V call is TRBV5-1, the J call TRBJ2-3, with D maybe TRBD2 (5 bases). Germline V lookup: CDR1 SGHRS, CDR2 YFSETQ. V was clipped by 2 bases and J by 3 bases, with 10 bases between them. The CDR3 runs 14 residues. CDR3 DNA sequence: TGCGCCAGCAGCTTCCCTCTAGCTACAGATACGCAGTATTTT. This codes for CASSFPLATDTQYF.

Remarks on this clone: The junction and the germline gene differ at one end; a read error may be behind it. The rearrangement joins TRBV4-2 to TRBJ2-4, with TRBD1 as a possible D gene (5 bases). The V gene's germline CDR1 is LGHNA and CDR2 YNFKEQ. This CDR3 spans 15 amino acids. The CDR3 DNA is TGTGCCAGCAGCCAAGAATCGACAGCCGAAAACATTCAGTACTTC. It is translated as CASSQESTAENIQYF.

CDR3 coding DNA: TGTGCCAGCAGCCTACAGGGTCCCGACTACACCTTC. Translating gives CASSLQGPDYTF. V is TRBV7-9 and J is TRBJ1-2, with a weak D call TRBD1 (6 bases). This CDR3 spans 12 amino acids. Trimming left V 5 bases short and J 10 bases short, with 14 bases between. CDR1 and CDR2 from the germline V gene are SEHNR and FQNEAQ (reference sequence).